The 22 T cell receptor beta chains presented below share a single source sample, sequenced in a study of T cells after yellow fever vaccination. TCRdb reanalysed the 5' RACE reads using MiXCR and keeps one entry per CDR3 protein. The sample has roughly 180,000 distinct CDR3 sequences; roughly 6.2% are singletons. This specimen was CD4+ T cells sorted from PBMCs, taken on the day of the first yellow fever vaccination. Every receptor here comes from a man younger than 35 who received the YFV17D yellow fever vaccine.

A remark on this clonotype: It may be a read error: a sequence one base away is much more abundant. The chain recombines TRBV5-1 with TRBJ2-2; 7 bases fit TRBD1. The CDR3 totals 14 residues. Looked up from germline, CDR1 is SGHRS and CDR2 is YFSETQ. CDR3 sequence: CAISRQGQAGELFF. The CDR3 coding sequence is TGCGCCATCAGCCGACAGGGACAAGCCGGGGAGCTGTTTTTT.

This clonotype was picked up many times. The chain carries TRBV4-3 and TRBJ2-1; D gene uncertain. The V gene's germline CDR1 is LGHNA and CDR2 YSLEER. The CDR3 length is 12 residues. V was clipped by 2 bases and J by 7 bases, with 6 bases between them. CDR3 in amino acids: CASSQSSNEQFF. DNA for the CDR3: TGCGCCAGCAGCCAAAGTTCGAATGAGCAGTTCTTC.

This clonotype has only a few counts. The V and J genes are TRBV20-1 and TRBJ1-2, with D perhaps matching TRBD1 (5 bases). The CDR3 is 11 residues long. Germline assignment: CDR1 DFQATT and CDR2 SNEGSKA (reference sequence). V lost 4 bases and J 5 bases, leaving 8 bases between the germline ends. Here the CDR3 DNA reads TGCAGTGCTACCAGGGATTATGGCTACACCTTC. It yields the protein CSATRDYGYTF.

This clonotype has at least ten counts. The J gene is TRBJ1-6, the V gene TRBV20-1; D gene unclear. V shed 0 bases and J shed 0 bases, with 9 bases lying between them. This CDR3 has 16 residues. The germline CDR1 and CDR2 sequences are DFQATT and SNEGSKA (reference sequence). CDR3 region: CSARDIGSSYNSPLHF. The CDR3 bases are TGCAGTGCTAGAGATATAGGGAGCTCCTATAATTCACCCCTCCACTTT.

This clonotype has a count of ten or more. The chain is built from TRBV28 and TRBJ2-7, with a tentative D call TRBD2 (5 bases). This CDR3 spans 14 amino acids. Germline values: CDR1 MDHEN, CDR2 SYDVKM. Trimming took 3 bases from V and 4 from J, leaving 13 bases between them. The CDR3 sequence is CASSLGVRFYEQYV. The CDR3 DNA reads as TGTGCCAGCAGTTTGGGAGTTAGGTTTTACGAGCAGTACGTC.

The chain carries TRBV12-3 or TRBV12-4 and TRBJ1-2; tentatively, D is TRBD1 (6 bases). This CDR3 has 14 residues. Deletions cut 5 bases from V and 4 bases from J, with 14 bases between. CDR3 DNA sequence: TGTGCCAGCAGTCCAGGGGAGGGACTCTATGGCTACACCTTC. As protein: CASSPGEGLYGYTF.

In its sample, this clonotype was seen a few times. This chain connects TRBV14 to TRBJ1-5, with 7 positions matching TRBD1. Germline values: CDR1 SGHDN, CDR2 FVKESK. The CDR3 extends over 15 amino acids. V gave up 4 bases and J gave up 2 bases; unmatched junction bases: 5. As DNA, the CDR3 is TGTGCCAGCAGCCCAAGGGGGCTGGGCAATCAGCCCCAGCATTTT. Protein: CASSPRGLGNQPQHF.

This chain uses TRBV28 with TRBJ1-5, with 8 bases fitting TRBD1. The trim removed 4 bases at V and 6 bases at J, leaving 14 bases unmatched. This CDR3 comprises 17 residues. Germline CDR1 MDHEN, CDR2 SYDVKM. The CDR3 sequence is CASSSRGPSIFLQPQHF. As DNA, the CDR3 is TGTGCCAGCAGTTCCAGGGGGCCCAGCATTTTTCTTCAGCCCCAGCATTTT.

This clonotype was observed many times. The chain recombines TRBV2 with TRBJ2-1; 14 bases align to TRBD2. J lost 4 bases, V lost 5 bases, and 7 bases had no gene match. The V gene's germline CDR1 is SNHLY and CDR2 FYNNEI. This CDR3 has 17 amino acids. The CDR3 sequence is CASSSRTSGGLYNEQFF. CDR3 DNA: TGTGCCAGCAGTAGTCGGACTAGCGGGGGGCTTTACAATGAGCAGTTCTTC.

This clonotype was observed many times. This chain links TRBV4-2 with TRBJ2-6; D gene uncertain. The germline CDR1 and CDR2 sequences are LGHNA and YNFKEQ. Trimming took 0 bases from V and 0 from J, leaving 9 bases between them. The CDR3 contains 17 residues. CDR3 sequence: CASSQDLSGSGANVLTF. The DNA for the CDR3 is TGTGCCAGCAGCCAAGATCTTTCGGGCTCTGGGGCCAACGTCCTGACTTTC.

This clonotype was recorded at least ten times. The rearrangement links TRBV4-1 to TRBJ2-2; D is ambiguous. Trimming pared 3 bases from V and 0 bases from J, leaving 8 bases between. Germline V gene sequence: CDR1 MGHRA, CDR2 YSYEKL. This CDR3 has 15 residues. CDR3: CASSQYWSNTGELFF. DNA for the CDR3: TGCGCCAGCAGCCAGTATTGGTCGAACACCGGGGAGCTGTTTTTT.

This sequence joins TRBV6-5 and TRBJ2-2, with 14 bases fitting TRBD2. The V segment lost 2 bases and the J segment 1 base; nucleotides outside the gene matches: 0. CDR1 and CDR2 from the germline V gene are MNHEY and SVGAGI. The CDR3 contains 17 residues. The CDR3 loop reads CASSYGTSGGNTGELFF. The DNA for the CDR3 is TGTGCCAGCAGTTACGGGACTAGCGGGGGGAACACCGGGGAGCTGTTTTTT.

The V gene is TRBV6-2 or TRBV6-3, the J gene TRBJ2-3; D call uncertain. V was cut by 5 bases and J by 8 bases, with 23 bases left in between. Germline CDR1 MNHEY, CDR2 SVGEGT. There are 16 residues in the CDR3. The CDR3 region has the DNA TGTGCCAGCAGTGTCCTCCTAAACACCGGGCGGAGTACGCAGTATTTT. Translation gives CASSVLLNTGRSTQYF.

This chain joins TRBV7-2 and TRBJ2-1, with unresolved D. The V and J ends lost 3 bases and 4 bases respectively, with 10 bases between them. Germline V lookup: CDR1 SGHTA, CDR2 FQGNSA. The CDR3 length is 14 residues. The CDR3 DNA reads as TGTGCCAGCAGCTTGGCGGACCCATACAATGAGCAGTTCTTC. It yields the protein CASSLADPYNEQFF.

In this sample, this clonotype turned up many times. This chain connects TRBV5-4 to TRBJ2-1; TRBD2 aligns across 7 bases. J gave up 10 bases and V 0 bases, and 13 bases lay outside the gene matches. Germline V gene sequence: CDR1 SGHNT, CDR2 YYREEE (reference sequence). This CDR3 comprises 16 residues. The CDR3 here is CASSLVSGTQPNEQFF. CDR3 coding DNA: TGTGCCAGCAGCTTGGTCAGCGGGACCCAGCCCAACGAGCAGTTCTTC.

This clonotype was observed a handful of times. The rearrangement links TRBV5-1 to TRBJ2-1; D perhaps matches TRBD2 (5 bases). Germline V CDR1 and CDR2: SGHRS, YFSETQ. CDR3 length: 18 amino acids. The V gene lost 2 bases and the J gene lost 7 bases, with 25 bases spanning the gap. This chain's CDR3 is CASSLSPILPGSQNEQFF. CDR3 coding DNA: TGCGCCAGCAGCTTAAGCCCTATACTCCCGGGGTCTCAAAATGAGCAGTTCTTC.

The gene calls are TRBV7-2 and TRBJ1-5, with no clear D. This CDR3 spans 16 amino acids. Germline CDR1 is SGHTA and CDR2 is FQGNSA. V was trimmed by 7 bases and J by 0 bases, leaving 16 bases between them. The CDR3 region is CASIPRHWYSNQPQHF. CDR3 nucleotide sequence: TGTGCCAGCATCCCCCGGCACTGGTATAGCAATCAGCCCCAGCATTTT.

This clonotype was observed a handful of times. This chain links TRBV5-1 with TRBJ1-2; a weak D match, TRBD1 (5 bases). Per the germline V gene, CDR1 is SGHRS and CDR2 is YFSETQ. The CDR3 runs 15 residues. Trimming took 4 bases from V and 2 from J, leaving 15 bases between them. The CDR3 nucleotides read TGCGCCAGCAGCGCGCAGGGCCGAGGAAACTATGGCTACACCTTC. It specifies CASSAQGRGNYGYTF.

The chain uses TRBV2 and TRBJ1-2; D unclear. CDR3 length: 12 residues. V gave up 4 bases and J gave up 8 bases, with 11 bases separating them. Germline V CDR1 and CDR2: SNHLY, FYNNEI. The CDR3 here is CASSAYRGGYTF. The CDR3 DNA reads as TGTGCCAGCAGTGCCTACAGAGGCGGCTACACCTTC.

The table lists this clonotype with many counts. The chain carries TRBV5-1 and TRBJ1-6; TRBD1 aligns across 8 bases. The trim removed 1 base at V and 9 bases at J, leaving 9 bases unmatched. In germline, CDR1 is SGHRS, CDR2 YFSETQ. The CDR3 sequence is 16 residues long. CDR3 sequence: CASSLSPGQETSPLHF. In DNA form, the CDR3 reads TGCGCCAGCAGCTTGTCGCCGGGACAGGAGACTTCACCCCTCCACTTT.

At least ten counts were recorded for this clonotype. This chain uses TRBV5-1 with TRBJ1-2; D may be TRBD1 (6 bases). Trimming removed 7 bases from V and 1 base from J, with 23 bases in between. CDR3 length: 17 amino acids. CDR1 is SGHRS and CDR2 is YFSETQ in the germline V gene. The CDR3 sequence is CASSSRAGASFNYGYTF. CDR3 bases: TGCGCCAGCTCTTCGCGTGCAGGGGCTTCGTTTAACTATGGCTACACCTTC.

V gene TRBV20-1 combines with J gene TRBJ1-1; D may be TRBD1 (5 bases). This CDR3 region has 13 residues. CDR1 and CDR2 (germline): DFQATT, SNEGSKA (reference sequence). The V and J ends lost 4 bases and 0 bases respectively, with 9 bases between them. CDR3: CSAKAGLNTEAFF. For the CDR3, the DNA is TGCAGTGCTAAAGCAGGGCTGAACACTGAAGCTTTCTTT.